This TCR beta chain derives from a study of shared clonotypes between healthy human individuals. The ends were cut back, 1 base at V and 5 bases at J, with 11 bases in the middle. CDR3 size: 14 residues. Germline loops: CDR1 MGHRA, CDR2 YSYEKL. Sequenced by immunoSEQ multiplex PCR; TCRdb stores in-frame clones only, minus some. This table holds some 470,000 clones, 60% to 85% found once. This TCR derives from a middle-aged woman in good health. Some clones in this sample may be carry-over from other donors' samples. The chain links TRBV4-1 to TRBJ2-5; D unresolved. The specimen sequenced was PBMCs. CDR3 DNA: TGCGCCAGCAGCCAAGGGGTCCTACGGGAGACCCAGTACTTC. Protein: CASSQGVLRETQYF.